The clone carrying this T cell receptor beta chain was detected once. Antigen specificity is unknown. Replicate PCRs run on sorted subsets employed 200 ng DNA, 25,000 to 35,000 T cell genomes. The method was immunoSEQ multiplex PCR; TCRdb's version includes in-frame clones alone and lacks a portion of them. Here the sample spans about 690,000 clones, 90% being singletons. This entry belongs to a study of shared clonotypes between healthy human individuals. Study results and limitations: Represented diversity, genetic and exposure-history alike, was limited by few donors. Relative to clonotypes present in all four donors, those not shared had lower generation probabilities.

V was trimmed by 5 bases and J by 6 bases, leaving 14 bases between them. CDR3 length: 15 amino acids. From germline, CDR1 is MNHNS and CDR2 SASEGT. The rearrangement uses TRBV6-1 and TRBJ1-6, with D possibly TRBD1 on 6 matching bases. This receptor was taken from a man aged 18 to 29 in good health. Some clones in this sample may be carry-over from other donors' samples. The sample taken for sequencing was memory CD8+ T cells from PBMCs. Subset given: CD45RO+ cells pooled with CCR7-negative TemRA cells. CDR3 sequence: CASSLVGQINSPLHF. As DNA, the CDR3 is TGTGCCAGCAGTCTTGTTGGACAGATTAATTCACCCCTCCACTTT.